This T cell receptor (beta chain) was documented in a study of cytomegalovirus exposure and HLA in healthy donors. The PCR was carried out with 60 Vbeta primers and 13 Jbeta primers. Clones were sequenced by immunoSEQ multiplex PCR, and TCRdb holds only the in-frame ones, with some missing. The sample records 110,000 to 150,000 clones, roughly three quarters being singletons. Germline V gives CDR1 SEHNR, CDR2 FQNEAQ (reference sequence). V gave up 4 bases and J gave up 3 bases; unmatched junction bases: 12. CDR3 size: 17 residues. The sequencing sample was made of PBMCs. The TCR originated in a female donor in good health and CMV-seronegative. This sequence joins TRBV7-9 and TRBJ2-7; TRBD2 matches at 10 bases. The CDR3 here is CASSSFHPSGGSYEQYF. The CDR3 DNA reads as TGTGCCAGCAGCTCGTTCCACCCTAGCGGGGGTAGCTACGAGCAGTACTTC.